One and the same sample provided the 26 T cell receptor beta chains below, sequenced in a study of immune evolution from preneoplasia to lung adenocarcinoma. The data were produced by immunoSEQ multiplex PCR, yet TCRdb's version contains in-frame clones alone and is incomplete. The sample holds some 7,800 clones; around 76% are singletons and the top ten take around 2.8%. Sample: FFPE minimally invasive lung adenocarcinoma tissue. The receptors originated from a person aged 70 to 85 with lung adenocarcinoma.

CDR3 nucleotide sequence: TGCGCCAGCAGCTACATCTCTGGGGGGGACAGCACAGATACGCAGTATTTT. This sequence encodes CASSYISGGDSTDTQYF. V gene TRBV5-1 combines with J gene TRBJ2-3, with TRBD2 matching 7 bases. V lost 3 bases and J lost 0; bases outside the gene matches: 10. CDR3 length: 17 residues. The germline V gene encodes CDR1 SGHRS and CDR2 YFSETQ. The variable domain in full, with the rest retrieved from reference TRBV5-1 and TRBJ2-3, is KAGVTQTPRYLIKTRGQQVTLSCSPISGHRSVSWYQQTPGQGLQFLFEYFSETQRNKGNFPGRFSGRQFSNSRSEMNVSTLELGDSALYLCASSYISGGDSTDTQYFGPGTRLTVL.

This clone turned up a few times. V gene TRBV4-2 combines with J gene TRBJ1-1; D perhaps matches TRBD1 (6 bases). The CDR3 totals 16 residues. V lost 0 bases and J 8 bases, leaving 19 bases between the germline ends. Germline V gives CDR1 LGHNA, CDR2 YNFKEQ. The CDR3 protein is CASSQDLRGGGQEAFF. The CDR3 DNA reads as TGTGCCAGCAGCCAAGATCTCCGAGGGGGGGGACAAGAAGCTTTCTTT.

The CDR3 sequence: CASSHNPRTSGNTIYF. In DNA, the CDR3 is TGCGCCAGCAGCCACAACCCGAGGACCTCTGGAAACACCATATATTTT. This sequence joins TRBV4-1 and TRBJ1-3; D unclear. The CDR3 covers 16 residues. V was trimmed by 3 bases and J by 0 bases, leaving 12 bases between them. CDR1 and CDR2 (germline): MGHRA, YSYEKL.

The chain is built from TRBV5-4 and TRBJ2-5, with 10 bases matching TRBD2. Germline V gene lookup returns CDR1 SGHNT and CDR2 YYREEE (reference sequence). This CDR3 has 15 residues. V lost 0 bases, J lost 3 bases, and 2 bases stayed unmatched. The CDR3 coding sequence is TGTGCCAGCAGCTTGGAAGGACTAGCGGAAGAGACCCAGTACTTC. Amino acids: CASSLEGLAEETQYF.

This chain joins TRBV11-3 and TRBJ2-7; 12 bases align to TRBD2. With V trimmed by 5 bases and J by 0 bases, 2 bases remained unmatched. Germline CDR1 and CDR2: SGHNT and YENEEA. The CDR3 has 15 residues. The CDR3 loop reads CASSAGLAGSYEQYF. CDR3 bases: TGTGCCAGCAGCGCGGGACTAGCGGGCTCCTACGAGCAGTACTTC.

The chain links TRBV11-2 to TRBJ2-4, with 8 nucleotides matching TRBD2. V gave up 5 bases and J gave up 7 bases; unmatched junction bases: 10. Germline-derived CDR1 and CDR2 are SGHAT and FQNNGV. The CDR3 length is 15 residues. The CDR3 region is CASSPTMGLGNIQYF. In DNA, the CDR3 is TGTGCCAGCAGCCCAACAATGGGACTAGGGAACATTCAGTACTTC.

The chain recombines TRBV7-6 with TRBJ2-2; D not resolved. CDR1 is SGHVS and CDR2 is FNYEAQ in the germline V gene. This CDR3 region has 12 residues. The V gene lost 2 bases and the J gene lost 2 bases, with 0 bases spanning the gap. CDR3 sequence (DNA): TGTGCCAGCAGCTTAAACACCGGGGAGCTGTTTTTT. Translation gives CASSLNTGELFF.

This clone appeared a few times. This chain connects TRBV20-1 to TRBJ2-7; unclear D gene. V was shortened by 3 bases and J by 6 bases, with 9 bases between the two germline ends. CDR1 and CDR2 (germline): DFQATT, SNEGSKA (reference sequence). CDR3 length equals 11 residues. The CDR3 bases are TGCAGTGCTAGTTCCCGGTCCGAGCAGTACTTC. Its protein product is CSASSRSEQYF.

The V call is TRBV14, the J call TRBJ2-1; D gene ambiguous. V lost 4 bases, J lost 1 base, and 8 bases lay in between. CDR1 and CDR2 from the germline V gene are SGHDN and FVKESK. This CDR3 is 14 amino acids long. Here the CDR3 reads CASSLYRSYNEQFF. CDR3 sequence (DNA): TGTGCCAGCAGCCTATATAGGTCCTACAATGAGCAGTTCTTC.

A few counts support this clone. The chain uses TRBV7-2 and TRBJ1-5, with 9 bases matching TRBD1. The trim removed 5 bases at V and 0 bases at J, leaving 2 bases unmatched. CDR1 SGHTA and CDR2 FQGNSA come from the germline V gene. This CDR3 has 15 amino acids. CDR3 DNA sequence: TGTGCCAGCAGCCCGGACAGGGGTAGCAATCAGCCCCAGCATTTT. It specifies CASSPDRGSNQPQHF. The complete variable domain, with remaining parts taken from reference TRBV7-2 and TRBJ1-5, reads GAGVSQSPSNKVTEKGKDVELRCDPISGHTALYWYRQSLGQGLEFLIYFQGNSAPDKSGLPSDRFSAERTGGSVSTLTIQRTQQEDSAVYLCASSPDRGSNQPQHFGDGTRLSIL.

The chain combines TRBV7-8 with TRBJ2-1, with 9 bases fitting TRBD2. The CDR3 has 17 residues. Germline CDR1 SGHVS, CDR2 FQNEAQ. J was trimmed by 2 bases and V by 1 base; bases with no gene match: 6. CDR3 sequence (DNA): TGTGCCAGCAGCTTAGGATTAGCGGGAGTACCCTACAATGAGCAGTTCTTC. Its protein is CASSLGLAGVPYNEQFF. The full variable domain, in which reference TRBV7-8 and TRBJ2-1 provide the parts outside the CDR3, is GAGVSQSPRYKVAKRGQDVALRCDPISGHVSLFWYQQALGQGPEFLTYFQNEAQLDKSGLPSDRFFAERPEGSVSTLKIQRTQQEDSAVYLCASSLGLAGVPYNEQFFGPGTRLTVL.

The chain employs TRBV25-1 and TRBJ1-2; the D is unclear. CDR1 MGHDK and CDR2 SYGVNS come from the germline V gene. CDR3 size: 13 residues. Trimming cost V 6 bases and J 6 bases, with 14 bases left between them. CDR3 coding DNA: TGTGCCAGCAGGATAGGGAGGAATCATGGCTACACCTTC. Protein: CASRIGRNHGYTF.

This chain uses TRBV9 with TRBJ2-5; weak D call: TRBD2 (5 bases). The germline V gene encodes CDR1 SGDLS and CDR2 YYNGEE. There are 12 residues in the CDR3. With 0 bases removed from V and 7 bases from J, the gap between germline ends came to 7 bases. The CDR3 nucleotides read TGTGCCAGCAGCGTAGATGAGGGGACCCAGTACTTC. This codes for CASSVDEGTQYF.

The CDR3 nucleotides are TGTGCCAGCTCACCATGGGGAAACAATGAGCAGTTCTTC. Translation: CASSPWGNNEQFF. This chain links TRBV18 with TRBJ2-1; D gene uncertain. Germline V gene sequence: CDR1 KGHSH, CDR2 LQKENI. The CDR3 covers 13 residues. V shed 2 bases and J shed 5 bases, with 7 bases lying between them.

The CDR3 region has the DNA TGTGCCAGCAGTTTAAAGGAGGGGAAGGATTCACCCCTCCACTTT. Its protein is CASSLKEGKDSPLHF. This chain uses TRBV27 with TRBJ1-6; D might be TRBD1 (5 bases). The CDR3 loop spans 15 amino acids. V was pared by 2 bases and J by 8 bases, with 13 bases between. Germline V CDR1 and CDR2: MNHEY, SMNVEV (reference sequence).

The gene calls are TRBV6-5 and TRBJ1-5; D gene uncertain. V lost 5 bases and J 6 bases, leaving 11 bases between the germline ends. CDR3 length equals 13 residues. Germline lookup yields CDR1 MNHEY and CDR2 SVGAGI. CDR3 nucleotides: TGTGCCAGCAGTCCCCGAGGCACTCAGCCCCAGCATTTT. Its protein is CASSPRGTQPQHF.

Only a few counts were recorded for this clone. The V gene is TRBV11-3, the J gene TRBJ1-1; tentatively, D is TRBD1 (6 bases). The CDR3 is 13 amino acids. V was cut by 7 bases and J by 1 base, with 10 bases left in between. From germline, CDR1 is SGHNT and CDR2 YENEEA. The CDR3 is CASKDRTNTEAFF. The CDR3 nucleotides read TGTGCCAGCAAAGACAGGACGAACACTGAAGCTTTCTTT. The entire variable domain, with the rest obtained from reference TRBV11-3 and TRBJ1-1, is as follows: EAGVVQSPRYKIIEKKQPVAFWCNPISGHNTLYWYLQNLGQGPELLIRYENEEAVDDSQLPKDRFSAERLKGVDSTLKIQPAELGDSAVYLCASKDRTNTEAFFGQGTRLTVV.

A note on this clone: Its ends do not fully match the called genes, so a read error is possible. The chain is built from TRBV4-2 and TRBJ2-1; 10 bases are shared with TRBD2. CDR3 length: 16 amino acids. Germline lookup yields CDR1 LGHNA and CDR2 YNFKEQ. The CDR3 loop is CAGSQDRASGGNEQFF. CDR3 sequence (DNA): TGTGCCGGCAGCCAAGACAGGGCTAGCGGGGGCAATGAGCAGTTCTTC.

The chain recombines TRBV7-9 with TRBJ2-7; D unclear. Germline assignment: CDR1 SEHNR and CDR2 FQNEAQ (reference sequence). V lost 2 bases, J lost 1 base, and 12 bases lay in between. This CDR3 is 15 amino acids long. CDR3 amino acids: CASSLLSVASYEQYF. In DNA, the CDR3 is TGTGCCAGCAGCTTATTATCGGTCGCGTCCTACGAGCAGTACTTC. The full variable domain, completed using reference TRBV7-9 and TRBJ2-7, is DTGVSQNPRHKITKRGQNVTFRCDPISEHNRLYWYRQTLGQGPEFLTYFQNEAQLEKSRLLSDRFSAERPKGSFSTLEIQRTEQGDSAMYLCASSLLSVASYEQYFGPGTRLTVT.

The chain combines TRBV9 with TRBJ2-7, with TRBD1 identical over 7 bases. V was clipped by 0 bases and J by 5 bases; unmatched bases: 5. The CDR3 is made up of 14 amino acids. CDR1 is SGDLS and CDR2 is YYNGEE in the germline V gene. CDR3 sequence: CASSVDEGGHEQYF. In DNA form, the CDR3 reads TGTGCCAGCAGCGTAGATGAAGGGGGCCACGAGCAGTACTTC.

This clone was observed a handful of times. The rearrangement uses TRBV5-1 and TRBJ2-1; weak D call: TRBD2 (5 bases). CDR3 length equals 15 residues. The germline V gene encodes CDR1 SGHRS and CDR2 YFSETQ. The V gene lost 2 bases and the J gene lost 3 bases, with 12 bases spanning the gap. CDR3 residues: CASSLRGMDYNEQFF. The CDR3 DNA is TGCGCCAGCAGCTTAAGAGGGATGGACTACAATGAGCAGTTCTTC.

This clone was detected a few times. This sequence joins TRBV5-8 and TRBJ1-5; a possible D gene is TRBD1 (5 bases). V was pared by 0 bases and J by 2 bases, with 9 bases between. Germline-derived CDR1 and CDR2 are SGHTS and YDEGEE. This CDR3 comprises 15 residues. CDR3: CASSLAVGGNQPQHF. For the CDR3, the DNA is TGTGCCAGCAGCTTGGCCGTAGGGGGCAATCAGCCCCAGCATTTT.

With respect to this clone: The germline gene is not matched at one end of the junction; a read error may be the cause. The chain has TRBV7-7 and TRBJ2-2; no definite D call. The length of the CDR3 is 12 residues. The germline CDR1 and CDR2 sequences are SSHAT and FNYEAQ (reference sequence). CDR3 in DNA: TGTGCTAGCAGCCTAGACACCGGGGAGCTGTTTTTT. It codes for CASSLDTGELFF.

In its sample, this clone was seen a few times. The rearrangement links TRBV19 to TRBJ2-7, with TRBD2 matching 8 bases. The CDR3 loop spans 15 amino acids. Germline CDR1 and CDR2: LNHDA and SQIVND (reference sequence). V dropped 6 bases and J dropped 0; count of bases not matched to a gene: 7. CDR3 protein: CASRGATSGSYEQYF. The CDR3 nucleotides read TGTGCCAGTAGGGGGGCCACTAGCGGCTCCTACGAGCAGTACTTC.

As concerns this clone: Germline is not matched at one junction end, which may reflect a read error. The chain has TRBV11-2 and TRBJ2-7; no definite D call. Germline V gene lookup returns CDR1 SGHAT and CDR2 FQNNGV. This CDR3 contains 11 residues. CDR3 DNA: TGTGCCAGCAGATTAGGACCAGAGCAGTACTTC. This codes for CASRLGPEQYF.

The J gene is TRBJ2-1, the V gene TRBV25-1, with TRBD2 matching over 8 bases. V was clipped by 4 bases and J by 7 bases; unmatched bases: 9. The germline V gene encodes CDR1 MGHDK and CDR2 SYGVNS. The CDR3 consists of 15 residues. The CDR3 loop is CASSANGGAWNEQFF. CDR3 nucleotide sequence: TGTGCCAGCAGTGCTAACGGGGGGGCCTGGAATGAGCAGTTCTTC. Looking up the rest from reference TRBV25-1 and TRBJ2-1 gives the full variable domain: EADIYQTPRYLVIGTGKKITLECSQTMGHDKMYWYQQDPGMELHLIHYSYGVNSTEKGDLSSESTVSRIRTEHFPLTLESARPSHTSQYLCASSANGGAWNEQFFGPGTRLTVL.